Below, one T cell receptor (beta chain) is given with its context. Its antigen specificity is not known. Base qualities are not provided; no much larger clone lies one nucleotide away. The CDR3 has 13 amino acids, counting the end cysteine and phenylalanine. The retained sequence is limited to the CDR3, 39 bases, with the frame set at the first base. V is pared back by 3 bases and J by 3 bases, with 8 bases lying between the germline termini. The germline V gene provides CDR1 KGHSH and CDR2 LQKENI. These data belong to a study of blood T cell repertoires in COVID-19 (dated by TCRdb to 2020 to 2021). Notes on the research overall: Samples from collaborators originated in the United States, Italy and Spain and spanned both the acute and convalescent phases of COVID-19. Nearly every sample came with metadata listing a de-identified subject ID, COVID-19 status, age in years and sex. Where available, HLA class I and class II types were obtained from metadata supplied by the sample provider rather than from assay-based typing. The material from the prospective study consisted of cDNA or gDNA derived from T cells, B-cell-depleted T cells, or PBMCs. The samples were drawn from the first 160 participants of the ongoing ImmuneRACE study and from 950 to 1,500 subjects provided by 6 global collaborators. Subjects who had been exposed to COVID-19, were actively infected with it, or had recovered from it provided the deeply sampled blood TCRbeta repertoires that made up the dataset. The repertoires were released in a freely available public database meant as a resource for research on the immune response to SARS-CoV-2.

Findings and caveats that apply to the study as a whole: How much clinical and demographic metadata was included differed by source and by participant, and the metadata was provided uncurated.

TCRbeta CDR3 regions were amplified from genomic DNA using the immunoSEQ Assay, a bias-controlled multiplex PCR. Per the source publication's procedure: Nucleated cell counts per sample were estimated from amplification of reference gene primers within the assay. To quantify the absolute abundance of each unique TCRbeta CDR3 rearrangement, sequence reads were collapsed and filtered. Productive Simpson clonality was computed per sample as the square root of Simpson's diversity index over productive rearrangements. What TCRdb holds here is the immuneACCESS table cut down to in-frame rearrangements. Part of the clones is not present; checked against another copy, under half of the missing clones reflect an unresolved V gene, and the others are unexplained. For V, J and clone size, that table is used; D and trimming come from the DNA. This sample has around 220,000 clones in its table, and less than 85% of those were observed once. Jointly, the top ten make up roughly 7.6% of the sample.

At one collaborating source in Seattle, patients were enrolled during active infection and were followed longitudinally through the course of disease. Whole blood was collected in K2EDTA tubes by collaborating institutions according to the institutions' own protocols. For TCRbeta analysis, collaborator samples were shipped as frozen whole blood, as isolated PBMCs, or as DNA extracted from either sample type. The receptor was derived from an elderly woman with COVID-19, enrolled during active disease. Sequenced sample: peripheral blood. The chain links TRBV18 with TRBJ1-1, with the D gene not clear enough to name. The CDR3 has the sequence CASSPTGDTEAFF. In nucleotides, the sequence is TGTGCCAGCTCACCGACGGGAGACACTGAAGCTTTCTTT.